Below are 16 T cell receptor beta chains sequenced from a single sample in a study of patients and donors after allogeneic stem cell transplantation. TCRdb reanalysed the RT-PCR reads using MiXCR and keeps one entry per CDR3 protein. This sample yields about 87,000 distinct CDR3 sequences, of which roughly 4.9% are seen a single time; approximately 2.5% belongs to the top ten. Sequenced sample: blood, either unsorted or a sorted T cell fraction (not recorded which). These receptors came from a human donor who was either an allogeneic HSCT recipient or a stem cell or donor lymphocyte infusion donor (not recorded which). It is not recorded whose cells these are; they may come from a transplant donor.

This clonotype was observed once. The CDR3 DNA sequence: TGTGCCAGCAGTGAATATAGGGTTGGGCAGTACTTC. It encodes CASSEYRVGQYF. This chain joins TRBV2 and TRBJ2-7; D uncertain. V was trimmed by 2 bases and J by 9 bases, leaving 11 bases between them. CDR1 is SNHLY, CDR2 FYNNEI, per germline. The CDR3 length is 12 residues.

There are many counts of this clonotype. V gene TRBV5-1 combines with J gene TRBJ2-3, with 8 bases identical to TRBD2. Germline CDR1 SGHRS, CDR2 YFSETQ. Germline trimming cut 3 bases from V and 3 bases from J; bases unmatched to any gene: 9. CDR3 length: 16 residues. CDR3 DNA sequence: TGCGCCAGCAGCTCTAGCGGGTCGCTTACTACAGATACGCAGTATTTT. Its translation is CASSSSGSLTTDTQYF.

The chain links TRBV20-1 to TRBJ2-3, with D maybe TRBD1 (7 bases). V was pared by 5 bases and J by 2 bases, with 35 bases between. This CDR3 has 21 residues. Germline values: CDR1 DFQATT, CDR2 SNEGSKA (reference sequence). In nucleotides, the CDR3 is TGCAGTGCTCTAGGAGGGGGCCGGCCTAGTACTGGGGCGTTCAACACAGATACGCAGTATTTT. Translated: CSALGGGRPSTGAFNTDTQYF.

Relative to its sample, this clonotype is medium-sized (0.01 to 0.1%). J is TRBJ2-7 and V is TRBV7-9, with D maybe TRBD1 (5 bases). This CDR3 contains 14 residues. Per the germline V gene, CDR1 is SEHNR and CDR2 is FQNEAQ (reference sequence). Trimming shortened V by 5 bases and J by 8 bases, and 19 bases separated the two germline ends. CDR3 coding DNA: TGTGCCAGCAGCATGGACACCCTGAATCGTCAGCAGTACTTC. Its translation: CASSMDTLNRQQYF.

Comment on this clonotype: Possible read error: a much larger clone is one base away. The chain combines TRBV5-6 with TRBJ2-1, with 10 bases that match TRBD1. CDR1 and CDR2 (germline): SGHDT, YYEEEE. The length of the CDR3 is 15 residues. CDR3 protein: CASGLEGQGYNEQFF. CDR3 in DNA: TGTGCCAGCGGCTTGGAGGGACAGGGGTACAATGAGCAGTTCTTC.

The chain employs TRBV10-3 and TRBJ2-3; D not resolved. Trimming removed 6 bases at V and 0 bases at J, with 16 bases between. The CDR3 extends over 16 amino acids. Germline lookup yields CDR1 ENHRY and CDR2 SYGVKD. CDR3 DNA: TGTGCCATCAGGGACGAATCACGTGCTAGCACAGATACGCAGTATTTT. Protein: CAIRDESRASTDTQYF.

This chain joins TRBV18 and TRBJ1-3; D is possibly TRBD1 (6 bases). V lost 0 bases and J lost 2, with 8 bases in between. This CDR3 has 15 residues. Germline-derived CDR1 and CDR2 are KGHSH and LQKENI. CDR3 DNA: TGTGCCAGCTCACCACCCGGACAGACTGGAAACACCATATATTTT. This encodes CASSPPGQTGNTIYF.

This clonotype was detected a few times. This sequence joins TRBV20-1 and TRBJ2-3; TRBD2 matches at 10 bases. The germline gives CDR1 DFQATT, CDR2 SNEGSKA (reference sequence). Trimming at V came to 3 bases and at J to 4 bases, leaving 22 bases not matched to a gene. The length of the CDR3 is 20 residues. CDR3 amino acids: CSARDYRDASGGLNSDTQYF. In DNA form, the CDR3 reads TGCAGTGCTAGGGATTACAGGGATGCTAGCGGGGGATTGAACTCAGATACGCAGTATTTT.

At least ten counts were recorded for this clonotype. The rearrangement joins TRBV2 to TRBJ1-1; possible D gene TRBD1, 6 bases. Trimming stripped 7 bases from V and 1 base from J, with 13 bases between. Germline values: CDR1 SNHLY, CDR2 FYNNEI. This CDR3 is built from 14 residues. The CDR3 region has the DNA TGTGCCAGCAAAAACAGGGTGCCGAACACTGAAGCTTTCTTT. It translates to CASKNRVPNTEAFF.

CDR3 sequence reads: CAAGKREFGATGELFF. The CDR3 nucleotides are TGTGCCGCAGGGAAGCGGGAATTTGGGGCCACCGGGGAGCTGTTTTTT. V is TRBV7-8 and J is TRBJ2-2, with TRBD2 matching over 7 bases. The CDR3 is 16 residues long. CDR1 is SGHVS, CDR2 FQNEAQ, per germline. The V gene end was trimmed by 11 bases and the J gene end by 4 bases; junction bases not matched to a gene: 16.

This clonotype was seen repeatedly, ten times or more. The chain joins TRBV20-1 to TRBJ2-7; TRBD2 aligns across 8 bases. Germline V gene sequence: CDR1 DFQATT, CDR2 SNEGSKA (reference sequence). The CDR3 extends over 15 amino acids. V lost 1 base to trimming and J lost 2 bases; unmatched junction nucleotides: 7. DNA of the CDR3: TGCAGTGCTAGAGTTGCGGGGGGCTTAACCTACGAGCAGTACTTC. Translated, it gives CSARVAGGLTYEQYF.

Many counts were recorded for this clonotype. This chain joins TRBV3-1 and TRBJ2-7, with 14 bases matching TRBD2. This CDR3 has 14 amino acids. J gave up 7 bases and V 5 bases, and 4 bases lay outside the gene matches. Germline lookup yields CDR1 LGHDT and CDR2 YNNKEL (reference sequence). CDR3 in DNA: TGTGCCAGCAGCGGGACTAGCGGGAGATGGGAGCAGTACTTC. Its protein product is CASSGTSGRWEQYF.

In its sample, this clonotype was seen many times. V gene TRBV7-8 combines with J gene TRBJ1-1, with D possibly TRBD1 on 5 matching bases. Trimming took off 1 base at V and 4 bases at J, with 16 bases between the two ends. Germline loops: CDR1 SGHVS, CDR2 FQNEAQ. This CDR3 comprises 16 residues. This chain's CDR3 is CASSLGSLGVGTEAFF. CDR3 sequence (DNA): TGTGCCAGCAGCTTAGGTTCGCTGGGGGTTGGCACTGAAGCTTTCTTT.

This clonotype was detected many times. The genes are TRBV4-1 and TRBJ2-5, with 7 bases fitting TRBD2. V shed 4 bases and J 5 bases; nucleotides not matched to a gene: 4. Germline CDR1 reads MGHRA; CDR2 reads YSYEKL. The CDR3 has 13 amino acids. Here the CDR3 DNA reads TGCGCCAGCAGCCGGGACTACGCTGAGACCCAGTACTTC. Residues: CASSRDYAETQYF.

By sample fraction, this clonotype is medium-sized. The J gene is TRBJ2-3, the V gene TRBV4-2; the D is unclear. The CDR3 totals 14 residues. V gave up 0 bases and J gave up 0 bases, with 4 bases separating them. CDR1 is LGHNA and CDR2 is YNFKEQ in the germline V gene. CDR3 protein: CASSQDASTDTQYF. The CDR3 DNA reads TGTGCCAGCAGCCAAGATGCAAGCACAGATACGCAGTATTTT.

This clonotype was counted at least ten times. The rearrangement uses TRBV27 and TRBJ2-7; 9 nucleotides line up with TRBD1. The CDR3 sequence is 18 residues long. Trimming cost V 1 base and J 0 bases; bases outside gene matches: 10. Germline V gene lookup returns CDR1 MNHEY and CDR2 SMNVEV (reference sequence). For the CDR3, the DNA is TGTGCCAGCAGTTTATTTGCCCCGGGACAGGGAAGCTCCTACGAGCAGTACTTC. It yields the protein CASSLFAPGQGSSYEQYF.